A single sample is the source of the 21 T cell receptor beta chains below, sequenced in a study of T cells after posttransplantation cyclophosphamide. Sequencing was performed with immunoSEQ multiplex PCR; in TCRdb, only in-frame clones are kept and a portion is missing. The repertoire consists of roughly 45,000 clones, none detected only once. The material sequenced was PBMCs. The receptors were gathered from a man aged 40-50 years in good health, CMV-negative, and a related stem cell transplant donor.

This clone was recorded a few times. The J gene is TRBJ2-5, the V gene TRBV15; D remains ambiguous. The closer fit of TRBJ2-7 to the DNA end suggests the J call may be wrong. CDR1 LNHNV and CDR2 YYDKDF come from the germline V gene (reference sequence). The CDR3 loop spans 14 amino acids. Here the CDR3 reads CATSRAPSLGEQYF. DNA of the CDR3: TGTGCCACCAGCAGAGCACCTTCTTTGGGCGAGCAGTACTTC.

This clone was detected many times. Here the CDR3 DNA reads TGCGCCAGCAGCCAGCGCGTATCAAGCACAGATACGCAGTATTTT. Its protein product is CASSQRVSSTDTQYF. The chain carries TRBV4-1 and TRBJ2-3; D ambiguous. Deletions cut 3 bases from V and 0 bases from J, with 10 bases between. The CDR3 spans 15 residues. The germline V gene has CDR1 MGHRA and CDR2 YSYEKL.

This clone was observed many times. The chain recombines TRBV11-3 with TRBJ2-2; no definite D call. Per germline, CDR1 SGHNT and CDR2 YENEEA. V was cut by 0 bases and J by 1 base, with 12 bases left in between. The CDR3 contains 17 residues. Here the CDR3 reads CASSLDSLSRNTGELFF. The CDR3 nucleotides read TGTGCCAGCAGCTTAGATAGTCTGAGCCGGAACACCGGGGAGCTGTTTTTT.

This clone was recorded many times. The genes are TRBV7-9 and TRBJ2-3, with 14 bases that match TRBD2. The ends lost 5 bases at V and 14 bases at J; junction bases unmatched: 15. The CDR3 is made up of 16 amino acids. CDR1 is SEHNR, CDR2 FQNEAQ, per germline (reference sequence). CDR3 DNA: TGTGCCAGCAGCCCCGGGACTAGCGGGAGAGACCGTATGTCGTATTTT. Residues: CASSPGTSGRDRMSYF.

This clone has at least ten counts. The rearrangement uses TRBV29-1 and TRBJ2-7, with 10 bases aligning to TRBD2. The CDR3 covers 13 residues. In germline, CDR1 is SQVTM, CDR2 ANQGSEA. V was pared by 2 bases and J by 6 bases, with 4 bases of the junction left unmatched. The CDR3 loop is CSVELAGASEQYF. DNA for the CDR3: TGCAGCGTTGAACTAGCGGGAGCCTCCGAGCAGTACTTC.

This clone has a count of ten or more. The chain recombines TRBV9 with TRBJ2-3; 8 nucleotides agree with TRBD2. CDR3 length: 18 amino acids. Germline V gene data show CDR1 as SGDLS and CDR2 as YYNGEE. V gave up 0 bases and J gave up 7 bases; unmatched junction bases: 16. The CDR3 sequence is CASSVALVAGGPLNTQYF. CDR3 DNA: TGTGCCAGCAGCGTAGCTCTCGTCGCGGGAGGTCCGCTTAATACGCAGTATTTT.

The chain links TRBV25-1 to TRBJ2-1; D remains ambiguous. The V gene's germline CDR1 is MGHDK and CDR2 SYGVNS. Trimming cost V 2 bases and J 2 bases, with 7 bases left between them. The CDR3 totals 14 residues. For the CDR3, the DNA is TGTGCCAGCAGTGAAGTAGAGCCCTACAATGAGCAGTTCTTC. Translating it yields CASSEVEPYNEQFF.

This clone was seen many times. The rearrangement links TRBV9 to TRBJ2-7; D might be TRBD2 (5 bases). V was clipped by 3 bases and J by 3 bases, with 19 bases between them. Germline CDR1 reads SGDLS; CDR2 reads YYNGEE. CDR3 length equals 16 residues. The CDR3 sequence: CASSAGISPFLYEQYF. CDR3 nucleotides: TGTGCCAGCAGCGCGGGAATAAGCCCCTTTCTCTACGAGCAGTACTTC.

This clone was seen many times. This sequence joins TRBV4-3 and TRBJ2-5; the D gene is possibly TRBD2 (5 bases). Germline CDR1 LGHNA, CDR2 YSLEER. V was clipped by 0 bases and J by 5 bases, with 13 bases between them. The CDR3 has 15 amino acids. The CDR3 bases are TGCGCCAGCAGCCAAGATACGTCAAGAGGGGAGACCCAGTACTTC. This codes for CASSQDTSRGETQYF.

This clone showed up many times. This sequence joins TRBV28 and TRBJ2-2, with D possibly being TRBD1 (5 bases). This CDR3 contains 14 residues. V lost 7 bases, J lost 2 bases, and 11 bases lay in between. Germline CDR1 is MDHEN and CDR2 is SYDVKM. The CDR3 DNA reads as TGTGCCAGCACCGACAGCAGAAACACCGGGGAGCTGTTTTTT. The encoded protein is CASTDSRNTGELFF.

This clone was picked up many times. This rearrangement joins TRBV7-2 to TRBJ1-4; 7 bases agree with TRBD1. The CDR3 is 17 amino acids. The V segment lost 1 base and the J segment 0 bases; nucleotides outside the gene matches: 5. Germline V lookup: CDR1 SGHTA, CDR2 FQGNSA. The CDR3 nucleotides are TGTGCCAGCAGCTTAGACGGGACAGTAACAACTAATGAAAAACTGTTTTTT. Translated: CASSLDGTVTTNEKLFF.

This clone was seen only a few times. The rearrangement joins TRBV6-5 to TRBJ2-3; 10 nucleotides match TRBD2. The J segment lost 5 bases and the V segment lost 7 bases, leaving 6 bases of the junction unmatched. Germline V CDR1 and CDR2: MNHEY, SVGAGI. The CDR3 is made up of 14 amino acids. The CDR3: CASTPRLAGDTQYF. The CDR3 nucleotides read TGTGCCAGCACCCCTCGACTAGCGGGAGATACGCAGTATTTT.

This clone was seen repeatedly, ten times or more. V usage is TRBV5-4 and J usage is TRBJ2-1; D gene ambiguous. CDR3 length: 13 residues. The V gene lost 1 base and the J gene lost 6 bases, with 8 bases spanning the gap. Germline V lookup: CDR1 SGHNT, CDR2 YYREEE (reference sequence). As DNA, the CDR3 is TGTGCCAGCAGCTTGACAGTTTCCAATGAGCAGTTCTTC. This codes for CASSLTVSNEQFF.

This clone showed up many times. The chain combines TRBV5-4 with TRBJ2-7, with TRBD2 identical over 7 bases. Trimming took 4 bases from V and 1 from J; bases not matched to a gene: 8. Germline CDR1 is SGHNT and CDR2 is YYREEE (reference sequence). The CDR3 length is 15 residues. For the CDR3, the DNA is TGTGCCAGCAGCCAGATGTGGGAGGGGTCCTACGAGCAGTACTTC. It yields the protein CASSQMWEGSYEQYF.

This clone has a count of ten or more. This chain links TRBV4-3 with TRBJ2-7; 7 bases are shared with TRBD1. V trimming: 4 bases; J trimming: 2 bases; junction bases outside the gene matches: 11. This CDR3 has 16 residues. Per germline, CDR1 LGHNA and CDR2 YSLEER. The CDR3 is CASSPAEEGATYEQYF. The DNA of the CDR3 is TGCGCCAGCAGCCCAGCCGAAGAGGGGGCCACCTACGAGCAGTACTTC.

This clone occurred a few times. V usage is TRBV28 and J usage is TRBJ2-5; the D gene is possibly TRBD2 (7 bases). The end of the DNA is better explained by TRBJ2-7, so the J call may be wrong. Germline assignment: CDR1 MDHEN and CDR2 SYDVKM. This CDR3 is built from 17 residues. The CDR3: CASSFWAGDTVTYEQYF. DNA of the CDR3: TGTGCCAGCAGTTTTTGGGCGGGGGACACAGTGACCTACGAGCAGTACTTC.

Many counts were recorded for this clone. The chain joins TRBV30 to TRBJ2-7, with 9 bases that match TRBD1. Looked up from germline, CDR1 is GTSNPN and CDR2 is SVGIG (reference sequence). The junction had 9 bases not matched to a gene; V was cut back by 2 bases and J by 4 bases. The CDR3 runs 15 residues. This CDR3 is CAWSPRQGGNYEQYF. The CDR3 DNA reads TGTGCCTGGAGTCCCAGACAGGGGGGGAATTACGAGCAGTACTTC.

In this sample, this clone turned up a few times. This CDR3 reads CASRPGDRDSPLHF. The CDR3 DNA is TGTGCCAGCAGGCCAGGGGACAGGGATTCACCCCTCCACTTT. The genes are TRBV2 and TRBJ1-6; 9 bases fit TRBD1. The CDR3 length is 14 residues. Germline V CDR1 and CDR2: SNHLY, FYNNEI. V shed 6 bases, J shed 8 bases, and the junction held 5 bases outside the gene matches.

There are many counts of this clone. The genes are TRBV4-2 and TRBJ2-3; 11 bases fit TRBD2. Germline CDR1 is LGHNA and CDR2 is YNFKEQ. Losses at the gene ends were 4 bases for V and 0 bases for J; bases not matched to a gene: 12. This CDR3 contains 19 residues. Here the CDR3 reads CASSLTTSGAAGSTDTQYF. The CDR3 coding sequence is TGTGCCAGCAGCCTCACGACTAGCGGGGCCGCGGGAAGCACAGATACGCAGTATTTT.

There are many counts of this clone. V gene TRBV6-6 combines with J gene TRBJ1-2; 8 nucleotides agree with TRBD1. J was trimmed by 4 bases and V by 6 bases; bases with no gene match: 13. From germline, CDR1 is MNHNY and CDR2 SVGAGI (reference sequence). CDR3 size: 16 residues. The chain's CDR3 is CASSLEGDRQFYGYTF. In DNA form, the CDR3 reads TGTGCCAGCAGCCTGGAGGGGGACAGGCAATTCTATGGCTACACCTTC.

There are many counts of this clone. The J gene is TRBJ1-5, the V gene TRBV10-3; TRBD1 matches 7 bases. V dropped 5 bases and J dropped 0; count of bases not matched to a gene: 7. This CDR3 spans 16 amino acids. The germline CDR1 and CDR2 sequences are ENHRY and SYGVKD. The CDR3 loop reads CAISSGQANSNQPQHF. The CDR3 coding sequence is TGTGCCATCAGTTCCGGACAGGCTAATAGCAATCAGCCCCAGCATTTT.